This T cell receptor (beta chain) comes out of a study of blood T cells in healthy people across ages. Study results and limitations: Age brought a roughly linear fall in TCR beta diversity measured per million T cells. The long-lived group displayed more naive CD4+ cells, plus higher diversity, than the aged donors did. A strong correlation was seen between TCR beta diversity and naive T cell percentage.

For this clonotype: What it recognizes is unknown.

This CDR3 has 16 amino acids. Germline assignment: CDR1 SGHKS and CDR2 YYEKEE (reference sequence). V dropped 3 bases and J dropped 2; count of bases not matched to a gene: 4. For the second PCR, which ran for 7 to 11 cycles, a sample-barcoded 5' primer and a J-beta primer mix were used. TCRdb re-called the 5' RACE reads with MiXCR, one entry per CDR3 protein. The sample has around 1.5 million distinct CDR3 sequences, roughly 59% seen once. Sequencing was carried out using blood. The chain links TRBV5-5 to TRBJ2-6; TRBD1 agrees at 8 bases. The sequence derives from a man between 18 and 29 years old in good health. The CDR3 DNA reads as TGTGCCAGCAGCTCGTGGACAGGGACTGGGGCCAACGTCCTGACTTTC. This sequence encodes CASSSWTGTGANVLTF.